One sample yielded the 12 T cell receptor beta chains listed below, sequenced in a study of CD8+CD57+ T cells in acquired aplastic anemia (dated by TCRdb to the late 2010s). Reads for this sample came from an Illumina HiSeq 2000. Profiling of TCR beta VDJ combinations and CDR3 sequences used genomic DNA as the template. Using fastp at Q25 and MiXCR, TCRdb reprocessed the public reads and kept productive beta chains. Duplicate CDR3 protein sequences are folded into a single record with the most common DNA and genes. This sample comprises 450,000 to 550,000 distinct CDR3 sequences, around 32% of them detected only once. The ten largest make up about 0.8% of the sample. The patients picked for sequencing were ones in whom flow cytometry had shown an expansion of CD8+CD57+ cells. Material: sorted CD4+, CD8+, or CD8+CD57+ T cells (not recorded which) from PBMCs. Receptors originate from a human donor with aplastic anemia.

The genes are TRBV19 and TRBJ1-5, with 7 bases identical to TRBD1. CDR1 LNHDA and CDR2 SQIVND come from the germline V gene (reference sequence). Germline trimming cut 3 bases from V and 2 bases from J; bases unmatched to any gene: 7. This CDR3 has 16 amino acids. The DNA of the CDR3 is TGTGCCAGTAGTATTTTAATCGGACAGGGCAATCAGCCCCAGCATTTT. It translates to CASSILIGQGNQPQHF.

The V gene is TRBV30, the J gene TRBJ1-6; D perhaps matches TRBD1 (6 bases). This CDR3 is built from 16 residues. V lost 5 bases and J 0 bases, leaving 14 bases between the germline ends. The germline CDR1 and CDR2 sequences are GTSNPN and SVGIG (reference sequence). The CDR3 region is CAWHRTESSYNSPLHF. The CDR3 DNA reads TGTGCCTGGCATCGGACAGAAAGCTCCTATAATTCACCCCTCCACTTT.

In this sample, this clonotype turned up a few times. V is TRBV6-2 or TRBV6-3 and J is TRBJ1-3; maybe TRBD1 (6 bases). With 6 bases removed from V and 2 bases from J, the gap between germline ends came to 14 bases. The CDR3 spans 15 residues. In germline, CDR1 is MNHEY, CDR2 SVGEGT. CDR3 region: CASRPQGLPGNTIYF. Here the CDR3 DNA reads TGTGCCAGCAGGCCCCAGGGGCTCCCTGGAAACACCATATATTTT.

Many counts were recorded for this clonotype. The V gene is TRBV6-1, the J gene TRBJ1-2, with D unclear. The CDR3 contains 13 residues. Trimming shortened V by 6 bases and J by 4 bases, and 12 bases separated the two germline ends. The germline V gene has CDR1 MNHNS and CDR2 SASEGT. The CDR3 sequence is CASRGSQRYGYTF. Here the CDR3 DNA reads TGTGCCAGCAGGGGGAGTCAGCGCTATGGCTACACCTTC.

As regards this clonotype: Germline is not matched at one junction end, which may reflect a read error. The chain combines TRBV25-1 with TRBJ2-1; 12 bases align to TRBD2. Germline values: CDR1 MGHDK, CDR2 SYGVNS. This CDR3 is 17 amino acids long. For the CDR3, the DNA is TGCGCCAGCAGCCAAGACGGGGCTAGCGGGAGGGCCAATGAGCAGTTCTTC. It yields the protein CASSQDGASGRANEQFF.

This clonotype appeared a few times. The chain carries TRBV2 and TRBJ2-3, with 7 bases matching TRBD2. The CDR3 is made up of 15 amino acids. The germline V gene has CDR1 SNHLY and CDR2 FYNNEI. The ends lost 8 bases at V and 8 bases at J; junction bases unmatched: 16. This chain's CDR3 is CASRLADARAGTQYF. The DNA of the CDR3 is TGTGCCAGCCGCCTAGCGGACGCACGCGCTGGTACGCAGTATTTT.

This clonotype was recorded many times. This chain joins TRBV2 and TRBJ2-7; TRBD2 is a possible D gene (6 bases). There are 12 residues in the CDR3. Germline V gives CDR1 SNHLY, CDR2 FYNNEI. Trimming left V 7 bases short and J 2 bases short, with 9 bases between. The CDR3 DNA sequence: TGTGCCAGCACGGAGGGCCCCTACGAGCAGTACTTC. It is translated as CASTEGPYEQYF.

The CDR3 DNA follows: TGTGCAGGGGGTAGTCCGAACACTGAAGCTTTCTTT. This translates into CAGGSPNTEAFF. The chain is built from TRBV11-3 and TRBJ1-1; a possible D gene is TRBD1 (6 bases). The CDR3 is 12 residues long. Germline assignment: CDR1 SGHNT and CDR2 YENEEA.

The V call is TRBV12-3 or TRBV12-4, the J call TRBJ1-5; D is unresolved. V was pared by 3 bases and J by 3 bases, with 9 bases between. The CDR3 is made up of 14 amino acids. CDR3 coding DNA: TGTGCCAGCAGTTTCGAGGGTGACAATCAGCCCCAGCATTTT. Encoded protein: CASSFEGDNQPQHF.

This chain uses TRBV25-1 with TRBJ2-3, with 13 bases fitting TRBD2. Germline CDR1 is MGHDK and CDR2 is SYGVNS. This CDR3 is 15 amino acids long. V lost 8 bases, J lost 4 bases, and 6 bases stayed unmatched. Written as DNA, the CDR3 is TGTGCCAGCGTTGGGACTAGCGGGGATGCAGATACGCAGTATTTT. It specifies CASVGTSGDADTQYF.

This clonotype occurred many times. The CDR3 sequence: CASSGTVYQETQYF. CDR3 coding DNA: TGTGCCAGCAGTGGGACTGTGTACCAAGAGACCCAGTACTTC. V and J are TRBV25-1 and TRBJ2-5, with a tentative D call TRBD2 (5 bases). The CDR3 has 14 residues. CDR1 is MGHDK, CDR2 SYGVNS, per germline. The V gene lost 4 bases and the J gene lost 0 bases, with 9 bases spanning the gap.

This clonotype appeared a few times. The chain uses TRBV6-1 and TRBJ2-7; no clear D. CDR1 and CDR2 (germline): MNHNS, SASEGT. The length of the CDR3 is 12 residues. The germline V and J ends were trimmed by 0 bases and 4 bases, with 4 bases remaining between them. The CDR3 bases are TGTGCCAGCAGTGAAGCGGGGTACGAGCAGTACTTC. Its protein product is CASSEAGYEQYF.